The rows below give T cell receptor beta chains drawn from one sample of a study of shared clonotypes between healthy human individuals. Sequencing used immunoSEQ multiplex PCR; TCRdb keeps in-frame clones, though not all of them. The data hold under 1 million clones, with almost 95% observed a single time. Sequences were obtained from naive CD8+ T cells sorted from blood. The receptors here all came from a young man in good health. The CDR3 runs from the conserved cysteine through the conserved F or W. D genes are given only for firm matches. Size tells how often a clone was seen (once, few, many) or the class of an expanded clone, and some rows leave it out.

clone size	D gene	V gene	J gene	CDR3 DNA	CDR3 protein
NA	NA	TRBV25-1	TRBJ2-7	TGTGCCAGCAGTGACCAGACCCTGTCCCACGAGCAGTACTTC	CASSDQTLSHEQYF
NA	NA	TRBV7-9	TRBJ2-7	TGTGCCAGCAGCTCCGCCCCCGTTGACAGCAACTACGAGCAGTACTTC	CASSSAPVDSNYEQYF
NA	NA	TRBV23-1	TRBJ1-3	TGCGCCAGCAGTCCCGAAGGCGACACCGACTCTGGAAACACCATATATTTT	CASSPEGDTDSGNTIYF
once	TRBD1	TRBV5-1	TRBJ2-7	TGCGCCAGCAGCGAAGGGACAGGGGTCTGGTCCGAGCAGTACTTC	CASSEGTGVWSEQYF
NA	NA	TRBV9	TRBJ1-2	TGTGCCAGCAGCGGTCAGACAGGAGGCGCTAACTATGGCTACACCTTC	CASSGQTGGANYGYTF
NA	TRBD2	TRBV4-1	TRBJ2-5	TGCGCCAGCAGCCCCGGGACTAGCGGGAGGGGAGGAGAGACCCAGTACTTC	CASSPGTSGRGGETQYF
NA	TRBD2	TRBV27	TRBJ2-1	TGTGCCAGCAGTTCCCCAGGGGGTAGGCTAGCGGGAGGCCCCCCCAATGAGCAGTTCTTC	CASSSPGGRLAGGPPNEQFF
NA	NA	TRBV18	TRBJ2-2	TGTGCCAGCTCACCACCGCGGGACACCGGGGAGCTGTTTTTT	CASSPPRDTGELFF
NA	TRBD2	TRBV2	TRBJ2-7	TGTGCCAGCAGTAGCGGGAGGGGACCCTACGAGCAGTACTTC	CASSSGRGPYEQYF
NA	TRBD2	TRBV27	TRBJ2-5	TGTGCCAGCAGTCCCTTCCTAGCGGGAGAGGGGACCCAGTACTTC	CASSPFLAGEGTQYF
NA	TRBD2	TRBV4-1	TRBJ2-7	TGCGCCAGCAGCCAGGCTAGCGGGAGCTACGAGCAGTACTTC	CASSQASGSYEQYF
once	NA	TRBV2	TRBJ1-2	TGTGCCAGCATGACAGGCCGACCCCCAAACTACACCTTC	CASMTGRPPNYTF
NA	NA	TRBV28	TRBJ2-3	TGTGCCAGCACGGGTGTCTTTAGCACAGATACGCAGTATTTT	CASTGVFSTDTQYF
NA	NA	TRBV5-1	TRBJ1-1	TGCGCCAGCAGCCTGGACATCACTGAAGCTTTCTTT	CASSLDITEAFF
NA	NA	TRBV4-1	TRBJ2-1	TGCGCCAGCAGCCAGCTCAATGAGCAGTTCTTC	CASSQLNEQFF
NA	NA	TRBV19	TRBJ2-7	TGTGCCAGTAGTTCCTTCAGCTACGAGCAGTACTTC	CASSSFSYEQYF
NA	NA	TRBV19	TRBJ2-7	TGTGCCAGTAGTTTCGGGACGGCCTACGAGCAGTACTTC	CASSFGTAYEQYF
NA	NA	TRBV27	TRBJ2-3	TGTGCCAGCAGCCTAAGGGCACAGGGAGTGACAGATACGCAGTATTTT	CASSLRAQGVTDTQYF
NA	NA	TRBV2	TRBJ1-1	TGTGCCAGCACCCCGTGGGGTGGGAACACTGAAGCTTTCTTT	CASTPWGGNTEAFF
NA	NA	TRBV28	TRBJ2-1	TGTGCCAGCAGTTGGACAAGCTACAATGAGCAGTTCTTC	CASSWTSYNEQFF
NA	NA	TRBV7-9	TRBJ2-7	TGTGCCAGCAGCTTAGCGACCTACGAGCAGTACTTC	CASSLATYEQYF
NA	NA	TRBV4-1	TRBJ2-7	TGCGCCAGCAGCCAACAGGGATCCTCCTACGAGCAGTACTTC	CASSQQGSSYEQYF
once	NA	TRBV23-1	TRBJ2-7	TGCGCCAGCAGTCGAGCCGGGATTCCCCGTCCCTACGAGCAGTACTTC	CASSRAGIPRPYEQYF
NA	TRBD2	TRBV29-1	TRBJ2-7	TGCAGCGTTGTCTTAACCGGGACTAGCGAAAGTTCCTACGAGCAGTACTTC	CSVVLTGTSESSYEQYF
NA	NA	TRBV28	TRBJ1-2	TGTGCCAGCAGTCCGATGGGGGTGGTCTATGGCTACACCTTC	CASSPMGVVYGYTF
NA	NA	TRBV18	TRBJ2-1	TGTGCCAGCTCTCTCTTACGTTACAATGAGCAGTTCTTC	CASSLLRYNEQFF
NA	TRBD2	TRBV25-1	TRBJ2-1	TGTGCCAGCGCAGCGGGATCCTACAATGAGCAGTTCTTC	CASAAGSYNEQFF
NA	NA	TRBV5-8	TRBJ2-1	TGTGCCAGCATCCGGGACGCCAACAATGAGCAGTTCTTC	CASIRDANNEQFF
NA	TRBD1	TRBV4-1	TRBJ1-4	TGCGCCAGCAGCCAAAGGGGACAGGGGGCGCGTAATGAAAAACTGTTTTTT	CASSQRGQGARNEKLFF
NA	NA	TRBV27	TRBJ1-5	TGTGCCAGCAGAGAAATCGGGTTCAATCAGCCCCAGCATTTT	CASREIGFNQPQHF
NA	TRBD1	TRBV7-6	TRBJ2-2	TGTGCCAGCAGCTTAGTAAGGACAGGGGTTACGTCCGGGGAGCTGTTTTTT	CASSLVRTGVTSGELFF
NA	NA	TRBV27	TRBJ1-2	TGTGCCAGCAGTTCCCGACAGTCTTCCTATGGCTACACCTTC	CASSSRQSSYGYTF